A selection of T cell receptor beta chains follows, all from one sample in a study of blood T cells in healthy people across ages. TCRdb recomputed calls from the 5' RACE reads with MiXCR, one row per CDR3 protein. The sample lists approximately 800,000 distinct CDR3 sequences, less than 60% occurring once. Sample: blood. The receptors were gathered from an elderly man in good health. CDR3s include the opening cysteine and the closing phenylalanine or tryptophan. A D gene is named only where the DNA matches it firmly. Some rows have no size entry. The others give once, few or many, or a class for an expanded clone.

clone_size: few; v_call: TRBV21-1; d_call: -; cdr3_aa: CASSKRGLAGGLFCYNEQFF
clone_size: -; v_call: TRBV28; d_call: TRBD2; cdr3_aa: CVSRSPGLAGIQETQYF
clone_size: few; v_call: TRBV4-2; d_call: -; cdr3_aa: CASSQEGGTDSYEQYF
clone_size: -; v_call: TRBV9; d_call: -; cdr3_aa: CASSENPQRQETQYF
clone_size: few; v_call: TRBV27; d_call: -; cdr3_aa: CASSLTKTGSYNEQFF
clone_size: once; v_call: TRBV12-3/TRBV12-4; d_call: -; cdr3_aa: CASSPQNRDWQPQHF
clone_size: many; v_call: TRBV5-1; d_call: -; cdr3_aa: CASSPDRTYEQYF
clone_size: few; v_call: TRBV28; d_call: -; cdr3_aa: CASLITGAGGYTF
clone_size: -; v_call: TRBV9; d_call: -; cdr3_aa: CASSQHEPGELFF
clone_size: -; v_call: TRBV5-1; d_call: -; cdr3_aa: CASSLQGTQYF
clone_size: -; v_call: TRBV29-1; d_call: -; cdr3_aa: CSVGLPGFDTQYF
clone_size: few; v_call: TRBV6-1; d_call: -; cdr3_aa: CASTSSDSLWGGNEQFF
clone_size: -; v_call: TRBV20-1; d_call: TRBD1; cdr3_aa: CSANTGTVTDTQYF
clone_size: -; v_call: TRBV5-1; d_call: -; cdr3_aa: CASSLATGIEQFF
clone_size: few; v_call: TRBV2; d_call: TRBD2; cdr3_aa: CASKRERGGTDTQYF
clone_size: -; v_call: TRBV20-1; d_call: -; cdr3_aa: CSARDFGQYNSPLHF
clone_size: -; v_call: TRBV6-5; d_call: TRBD2; cdr3_aa: CASSYRASGSLWDNEQFF
clone_size: -; v_call: TRBV12-3/TRBV12-4; d_call: -; cdr3_aa: CASSLTGGTYKQYF
clone_size: few; v_call: TRBV6-4; d_call: -; cdr3_aa: CASKQTGTSYEQYF
clone_size: -; v_call: TRBV7-2; d_call: TRBD1; cdr3_aa: CASSLANRGREKLFF
clone_size: few; v_call: TRBV14; d_call: TRBD2; cdr3_aa: CASSLGLVSYNEQYF
clone_size: once; v_call: TRBV5-1; d_call: TRBD2; cdr3_aa: CASSLDLAGGYNEQFF
clone_size: -; v_call: TRBV4-2; d_call: TRBD2; cdr3_aa: CASSLSPASGRGLTDTQYF
clone_size: many; v_call: TRBV9; d_call: -; cdr3_aa: CASSVATGWDSPLHF
clone_size: few; v_call: TRBV5-1; d_call: TRBD2; cdr3_aa: CASSYTAGEDYEQYF
clone_size: few; v_call: TRBV5-1; d_call: TRBD2; cdr3_aa: CASSLRLAEGTGELFF
clone_size: -; v_call: TRBV7-3; d_call: -; cdr3_aa: CASSFTRGYEQYF
clone_size: -; v_call: TRBV27; d_call: -; cdr3_aa: CASRGQGGTSYNVQFF
clone_size: few; v_call: TRBV7-2; d_call: -; cdr3_aa: CASSSSATAGWYF
clone_size: -; v_call: TRBV12-3/TRBV12-4; d_call: -; cdr3_aa: CASSFGKSTQYF
clone_size: -; v_call: TRBV7-9; d_call: -; cdr3_aa: CASGSSGLGRETQYF
clone_size: -; v_call: TRBV6-5; d_call: -; cdr3_aa: CASSRDTHFNEQFF
clone_size: -; v_call: TRBV3-1; d_call: TRBD1; cdr3_aa: CASRLTGVPYEQYF
clone_size: -; v_call: TRBV20-1; d_call: -; cdr3_aa: CSAWGRTANYGYTF
clone_size: -; v_call: TRBV6-5; d_call: TRBD2; cdr3_aa: CAGSPLAGGPRNEQFF
clone_size: -; v_call: TRBV12-3/TRBV12-4; d_call: TRBD2; cdr3_aa: CASNVAGGPNEQYF
clone_size: -; v_call: TRBV6-5; d_call: -; cdr3_aa: CASAGVRGRAYEQYF
clone_size: once; v_call: TRBV5-5; d_call: -; cdr3_aa: CASSHPVLGQANTQYF
clone_size: -; v_call: TRBV12-3/TRBV12-4; d_call: -; cdr3_aa: CASSPWAAGASSGEQYF
clone_size: many; v_call: TRBV5-1; d_call: -; cdr3_aa: CASSLQGSTAYEQYF
clone_size: few; v_call: TRBV12-3/TRBV12-4; d_call: TRBD2; cdr3_aa: CASSSYSGRDTDTQYF
clone_size: -; v_call: TRBV28; d_call: TRBD1; cdr3_aa: CASTGPYTGGAYGYTF
clone_size: many; v_call: TRBV2; d_call: -; cdr3_aa: CASSFGTYGTDTQYF
clone_size: -; v_call: TRBV29-1; d_call: -; cdr3_aa: CSVERGPKPNEQFF
clone_size: -; v_call: TRBV6-2/TRBV6-3; d_call: TRBD1; cdr3_aa: CASSYVIGTGGFTEAFF
clone_size: few; v_call: TRBV3-1; d_call: -; cdr3_aa: CASSPGWDTQYF